This T cell receptor (beta chain) was recorded in a study of T cells in Graves' hyperthyroidism and ophthalmopathy. The germline V gene has CDR1 LNHDA and CDR2 SQIVND (reference sequence). Trimming pared 10 bases from V and 7 bases from J, leaving 20 bases between. This CDR3 spans 15 amino acids. In this sample, this clonotype turned up a few times. Researchers amplified the TCR beta CDR3 regions from RNA transcripts. The TCR CDR3 first-round RT-PCR relied on the HTBI primer set. TCRdb independently ran MiXCR on the multiplex PCR reads; one entry per CDR3 protein. The table shows around 420,000 distinct CDR3 sequences, with 15% to 19% occurring only once.

Sequenced sample: blood. The TCR was taken from a woman in her late teens or twenties with Graves' hyperthyroidism. The V call is TRBV19, the J call TRBJ1-6, with D perhaps matching TRBD1 (5 bases). The CDR3 loop is CATRPRRGENSPLHF. CDR3 bases: TGTGCCACCAGGCCCCGTAGGGGCGAGAATTCACCCCTCCACTTT.